Listed below are T cell receptor beta chains from one sample, sequenced in a study of blood T cell repertoires in COVID-19. The protocol was immunoSEQ multiplex PCR, while the TCRdb copy is restricted to in-frame clones and leaves out a portion. The top ten clones hold under 2.5% of a sample with approximately 260,000 clones, about 93% of them seen once. The sample taken for sequencing was PBMCs or T cells enriched from blood (not recorded which). All receptors derive from a woman aged 18-30 years who had recovered from COVID-19. The CDR3 runs from the conserved cysteine through the conserved F or W. A D gene is named only where the DNA matches it firmly. A clone size is listed for some rows: how often the clone was seen (once, few, many), or a class if it is expanded.

D	size	length	V	J	CDR3	DNA
TRBD2	.	16	TRBV4-1	TRBJ2-4	CASSPREGGPKNIQYF	TGCGCCAGCAGCCCCCGGGAGGGGGGACCCAAAAACATTCAGTACTTC
.	.	15	TRBV6-2/TRBV6-3	TRBJ2-7	CASSYGYGSAHEQYF	TGTGCCAGCAGTTACGGGTACGGAAGCGCCCACGAGCAGTACTTC
.	once	15	TRBV18	TRBJ1-6	CASSPGWQDNSPLHF	TGTGCCAGCTCACCCGGCTGGCAGGATAATTCACCCCTCCACTTT
TRBD1	.	17	TRBV2	TRBJ1-5	CASDRDRVPNSNQPQHF	TGTGCCAGCGACCGGGACAGGGTTCCCAATAGCAATCAGCCCCAGCATTTT
TRBD1	once	15	TRBV9	TRBJ1-1	CASSSRGGESPEAFF	TGTGCCAGCAGCTCGAGAGGGGGCGAGAGTCCTGAAGCTTTCTTT
TRBD1	.	14	TRBV2	TRBJ1-1	CASSLQGAVGEAFF	TGTGCCAGCAGTTTACAGGGGGCGGTGGGTGAAGCTTTCTTT
.	.	15	TRBV6-5	TRBJ2-7	CASSPHTRYSAEQYF	TGTGCCAGCAGCCCCCACACTAGGTATTCCGCCGAGCAGTACTTC
TRBD1	.	13	TRBV18	TRBJ1-2	CASSISGTEGYTF	TGTGCCAGCTCAATATCCGGGACAGAGGGCTACACCTTC
.	.	14	TRBV28	TRBJ1-5	CASSLGQSNQPQHF	TGTGCCAGCAGTTTGGGGCAGAGCAATCAGCCCCAGCATTTT
TRBD1	.	17	TRBV28	TRBJ1-6	CASSSRLRDRVKSPLHF	TGTGCCAGCAGTTCCCGCCTCAGGGACAGGGTTAAGTCACCCCTCCACTTT
.	.	14	TRBV3-1/TRBV3-2	TRBJ1-4	CAHSLRATNEKLFF	TGTGCCCACTCTCTCCGCGCAACTAATGAAAAACTGTTTTTT
.	.	14	TRBV10-3	TRBJ1-3	CAIRVGAEGNTIYF	TGTGCCATCAGAGTAGGGGCTGAAGGAAACACCATATATTTT
.	.	19	TRBV5-4	TRBJ1-4	CASSLGLGGSPTTNEKLFF	TGTGCCAGCAGCCTGGGACTGGGGGGTTCACCAACAACTAATGAAAAACTGTTTTTT
.	once	14	TRBV28	TRBJ2-7	CAATRDAGSHEQYF	TGTGCCGCAACCCGGGACGCGGGGTCCCACGAGCAGTACTTC
TRBD2	.	16	TRBV5-4	TRBJ2-7	CASSPSGSLSSYEQYF	TGTGCCAGCAGCCCTAGCGGGTCCCTAAGCTCCTACGAGCAGTACTTC
.	.	16	TRBV21-1	TRBJ1-2	CASSTPGLTSGDGYTF	TGTGCCAGCAGCACTCCTGGCCTGACTTCGGGTGATGGCTACACCTTC
.	.	16	TRBV28	TRBJ2-1	CASSPDRPSLHNEQFF	TGTGCCAGCAGCCCCGACAGGCCCTCACTCCACAATGAGCAGTTCTTC
.	.	15	TRBV24-1	TRBJ2-3	CATSGGGLGADTQYF	TGTGCCACCAGTGGAGGCGGTCTTGGCGCAGATACGCAATATTTT
TRBD1	.	15	TRBV28	TRBJ2-7	CASSEPGTALYEQYF	TGTGCCAGCAGTGAGCCCGGGACAGCGCTCTACGAGCAGTACTTC
TRBD1	.	17	TRBV6-1	TRBJ1-1	CASSERDRGISRTEAFF	TGTGCCAGCAGTGAAAGGGACAGGGGTATTTCGAGGACTGAAGCTTTCTTT
.	.	15	TRBV25-1	TRBJ2-7	CASSVQGSGLYEQYF	TGTGCCAGCAGTGTCCAGGGGTCCGGACTCTACGAGCAGTACTTC
.	.	10	TRBV29-1	TRBJ1-1	CSVQGTEAFF	TGCAGCGTACAGGGAACTGAAGCTTTCTTT
TRBD1	.	15	TRBV5-1	TRBJ1-2	CASSWGTAENYGYTF	TGCGCCAGCAGCTGGGGGACAGCGGAAAACTATGGCTACACCTTC
.	.	14	TRBV5-1	TRBJ1-3	CASSPGFAGNTIYF	TGCGCCAGCAGCCCCGGTTTCGCTGGAAACACCATATATTTT
TRBD1	.	15	TRBV7-9	TRBJ2-1	CASSYWDRDVVEQFF	TGTGCCAGCAGCTACTGGGACAGGGATGTTGTTGAGCAGTTCTTC
TRBD1	.	16	TRBV27	TRBJ2-7	CASSPSWDRAPLEQYF	TGTGCCAGCAGTCCCTCCTGGGACAGGGCCCCCCTCGAGCAGTACTTC
.	.	11	TRBV6-5	TRBJ2-7	CASNSIYEQYF	TGTGCCAGCAACTCCATCTACGAGCAGTACTTC
.	.	13	TRBV27	TRBJ1-1	CASRILGGAEAFF	TGTGCCAGCAGAATACTTGGGGGGGCGGAAGCTTTCTTT
.	once	15	TRBV5-1	TRBJ1-3	CASSYKADSGNTIYF	TGCGCCAGCAGTTATAAGGCGGACTCTGGAAACACCATATATTTT
TRBD1	.	16	TRBV5-1	TRBJ2-1	CASSLAPGTGEYEQFF	TGCGCCAGCAGCTTGGCCCCCGGGACAGGTGAATATGAGCAGTTCTTC
TRBD1	.	15	TRBV27	TRBJ2-7	CASSLQGTGAYEQYF	TGTGCCAGCAGTTTACAGGGGACAGGAGCCTACGAGCAGTACTTC
TRBD1	once	21	TRBV5-1	TRBJ1-4	CASSIGTTGGAITSTNEKLFF	TGCGCCAGCAGCATTGGGACCACAGGGGGCGCGATCACTTCCACTAATGAAAAACTGTTTTTT
.	.	15	TRBV10-3	TRBJ1-1	CAISESGGANTEAFF	TGTGCCATCAGTGAGTCGGGGGGGGCTAACACTGAAGCTTTCTTT
.	.	15	TRBV5-8	TRBJ1-4	CASSGSGATNEKLFF	TGTGCCAGCAGCGGGTCAGGGGCTACTAATGAAAAACTGTTTTTT
.	.	13	TRBV2	TRBJ1-2	CAMVGGPNYGYTF	TGTGCCATGGTCGGAGGACCTAACTATGGCTACACCTTC
TRBD2	.	18	TRBV7-9	TRBJ2-1	CASSLLAWVAGAHNEQFF	TGTGCCAGCAGCTTACTGGCTTGGGTAGCGGGAGCCCACAATGAGCAGTTCTTC
TRBD1	.	18	TRBV5-5	TRBJ1-1	CASSWSPGGETSNTEAFF	TGTGCCAGCAGCTGGTCTCCAGGGGGCGAAACGTCGAACACTGAAGCTTTCTTT
.	once	16	TRBV7-3	TRBJ2-1	CASSLTPSSSYNEQFF	TGTGCCAGCAGCTTAACCCCCTCGAGCTCCTACAATGAGCAGTTCTTC
TRBD1	.	14	TRBV18	TRBJ1-1	CASSLQGARTEAFF	TGTGCCAGCTCACTACAGGGGGCCAGGACTGAAGCTTTCTTT
TRBD2	.	15	TRBV4-2	TRBJ2-7	CASSQGGTSGYEQYF	TGTGCCAGCAGCCAGGGTGGGACTAGCGGCTACGAGCAGTACTTC
TRBD2	.	16	TRBV5-4	TRBJ2-2	CASSLDSGGAAGELFF	TGTGCCAGCAGCTTGGATAGCGGGGGGGCCGCCGGGGAGCTGTTTTTT
.	.	16	TRBV24-1	TRBJ1-1	CATSDLHDAGNTEAFF	TGTGCCACCAGTGATTTGCATGATGCGGGGAACACTGAAGCTTTCTTT
.	.	15	TRBV11-2	TRBJ2-7	CASSLGGGSSYEQYF	TGTGCCAGCAGCTTAGGGGGGGGCTCGTCCTACGAGCAGTACTTC
.	.	14	TRBV4-1	TRBJ2-5	CASSQVGITETQYF	TGCGCCAGCAGCCAAGTGGGCATTACTGAGACCCAGTACTTC
.	.	16	TRBV19	TRBJ1-4	CASTIMGPVANEKLFF	TGTGCCAGTACCATTATGGGCCCCGTGGCTAATGAAAAACTGTTTTTT
.	few	16	TRBV3-1/TRBV3-2	TRBJ1-2	CASSQERLLENYGYTF	TGTGCCAGCAGCCAAGAGAGACTGTTGGAGAACTATGGCTACACCTTC
TRBD1	.	17	TRBV7-8	TRBJ1-5	CASSLIGGRQGLTAQHF	TGTGCCAGCAGCTTAATAGGGGGGCGACAGGGGCTCACGGCCCAGCATTTT
TRBD1	.	15	TRBV28	TRBJ1-2	CASSPEQGANYGYTF	TGTGCCAGCAGTCCCGAACAGGGGGCGAACTATGGCTACACCTTC
.	.	14	TRBV11-2	TRBJ1-1	CASSPSGGGTEAFF	TGTGCCAGCAGCCCAAGTGGGGGAGGGACTGAAGCTTTCTTT
.	.	15	TRBV27	TRBJ1-5	CASSLRGEGNQPQHF	TGTGCCAGCAGTTTGAGGGGGGAGGGGAATCAGCCCCAGCATTTT
.	.	15	TRBV5-6	TRBJ2-5	CASSSPTLGGETQYF	TGTGCCAGCAGCTCCCCGACCCTAGGTGGTGAGACCCAGTACTTC
.	.	13	TRBV13	TRBJ1-2	CASSVAARVGYTF	TGTGCCAGCAGTGTGGCGGCCCGGGTTGGCTACACCTTC
.	.	13	TRBV12-3/TRBV12-4	TRBJ1-3	CASSLGGGNTIYF	TGTGCCAGCAGTCTGGGGGGTGGAAACACCATATATTTT
TRBD1	.	14	TRBV5-1	TRBJ2-3	CASSLGGTGDTQYF	TGCGCCAGCAGCTTGGGGGGGACAGGTGATACGCAGTATTTT
TRBD1	.	15	TRBV5-6	TRBJ1-1	CASSQKDREITEAFF	TGTGCCAGCAGCCAGAAGGACAGGGAAATCACTGAAGCTTTCTTT